These T cell receptor beta chains were read from a single sample in a study of identical twins. TCRdb re-called the 5' RACE reads through MiXCR, storing one row per CDR3 protein. Of hundreds of thousands of distinct CDR3 sequences in the sample, roughly 10% were seen once. Sample: memory (CD45RO+) T cells sorted from blood. The receptors were gathered from a woman aged 18-29 years in good health. Both conserved end residues are part of each CDR3. The D gene is left open where the match is weak. Size is omitted from some rows. Given values are once, few, many or a class for expanded clones.

abundance: few
j_gene: TRBJ2-4
v_gene: TRBV3-1
d_gene: NA
CDR3aa: CASSQTENIQYF
CDR3nt: TGTGCCAGCAGCCAAACGGAAAACATTCAGTACTTC

abundance: NA
j_gene: TRBJ2-7
v_gene: TRBV12-3/TRBV12-4
d_gene: TRBD2
CDR3aa: CASSLSSSGSSGYGYEQYF
CDR3nt: TGTGCCAGCAGTTTAAGCTCTAGCGGGAGTTCAGGGTACGGCTACGAGCAGTACTTC

abundance: few
j_gene: TRBJ2-6
v_gene: TRBV6-2/TRBV6-3
d_gene: TRBD1
CDR3aa: CASSRTGTGANVLTF
CDR3nt: TGTGCCAGCAGTCGGACAGGGACCGGGGCCAACGTCCTGACTTTC

abundance: many
j_gene: TRBJ2-1
v_gene: TRBV5-1
d_gene: NA
CDR3aa: CASSLVAKNNEQFF
CDR3nt: TGCGCCAGCAGCTTGGTCGCGAAGAACAATGAGCAGTTCTTC

abundance: many
j_gene: TRBJ2-1
v_gene: TRBV5-1
d_gene: TRBD1
CDR3aa: CASSILPGQGYNEQFF
CDR3nt: TGCGCCAGCAGCATCCTGCCGGGACAGGGCTACAATGAGCAGTTCTTC

abundance: many
j_gene: TRBJ2-1
v_gene: TRBV6-2/TRBV6-3
d_gene: NA
CDR3aa: CASRPRTSSYNEQFF
CDR3nt: TGTGCCAGCAGACCAAGAACTAGCTCCTACAATGAGCAGTTCTTC

abundance: NA
j_gene: TRBJ2-3
v_gene: TRBV7-2
d_gene: TRBD2
CDR3aa: CASSLQLAGVDTQYF
CDR3nt: TGTGCCAGCAGCCTACAACTAGCGGGAGTAGATACGCAGTATTTT

abundance: many
j_gene: TRBJ2-1
v_gene: TRBV11-2
d_gene: NA
CDR3aa: CASSLSTPGSEQFF
CDR3nt: TGTGCCAGCAGCTTGTCTACTCCGGGGAGTGAGCAGTTCTTC

abundance: few
j_gene: TRBJ2-5
v_gene: TRBV11-2
d_gene: NA
CDR3aa: CASSLVGGLRGGETQYF
CDR3nt: TGTGCCAGCAGCTTAGTAGGGGGGTTGCGCGGTGGGGAGACCCAGTACTTC

abundance: NA
j_gene: TRBJ2-5
v_gene: TRBV20-1
d_gene: TRBD2
CDR3aa: CSARLRGRQETQYF
CDR3nt: TGCAGTGCTAGGTTGCGGGGGAGACAAGAGACCCAGTACTTC

abundance: many
j_gene: TRBJ1-5
v_gene: TRBV5-5
d_gene: NA
CDR3aa: CASRPGVGNQPQHF
CDR3nt: TGTGCCAGCAGACCTGGGGTGGGCAATCAGCCCCAGCATTTT

abundance: few
j_gene: TRBJ1-2
v_gene: TRBV11-2
d_gene: NA
CDR3aa: CASTHRRENGYTF
CDR3nt: TGTGCCAGCACCCATAGAAGGGAGAATGGCTACACCTTC

abundance: many
j_gene: TRBJ1-1
v_gene: TRBV6-1
d_gene: NA
CDR3aa: CASGRSVILNTEAFF
CDR3nt: TGTGCCAGCGGGCGCAGCGTGATCCTGAACACTGAAGCTTTCTTT

abundance: few
j_gene: TRBJ2-7
v_gene: TRBV5-1
d_gene: NA
CDR3aa: CASSMQGLSYEQYF
CDR3nt: TGCGCCAGCAGCATGCAGGGTCTCTCCTACGAGCAGTACTTC

abundance: NA
j_gene: TRBJ2-3
v_gene: TRBV10-3
d_gene: TRBD2
CDR3aa: CAISPSGSSDTQYF
CDR3nt: TGTGCCATCAGCCCTAGCGGGAGCTCAGATACGCAGTATTTT

abundance: NA
j_gene: TRBJ1-5
v_gene: TRBV6-1
d_gene: NA
CDR3aa: CASSPGWSNQPQHF
CDR3nt: TGTGCCAGCAGCCCCGGGTGGTCCAATCAGCCCCAGCATTTT

abundance: few
j_gene: TRBJ2-1
v_gene: TRBV7-8
d_gene: TRBD2
CDR3aa: CASSGGVPEYNEQFF
CDR3nt: TGTGCCAGCAGCGGGGGGGTCCCAGAGTACAATGAGCAGTTCTTC

abundance: NA
j_gene: TRBJ1-1
v_gene: TRBV18
d_gene: NA
CDR3aa: CASSTGQNTEAFF
CDR3nt: TGTGCCAGCTCAACAGGACAGAACACTGAAGCTTTCTTT

abundance: few
j_gene: TRBJ2-5
v_gene: TRBV5-8
d_gene: NA
CDR3aa: CASSLGRTLEF
CDR3nt: TGTGCCAGCAGCCTAGGGAGGACCCTGGAGTTC

abundance: NA
j_gene: TRBJ2-5
v_gene: TRBV4-3
d_gene: NA
CDR3aa: CASSQDLAVHQETQYF
CDR3nt: TGCGCCAGCAGCCAAGATTTGGCAGTACACCAAGAGACCCAGTACTTC

abundance: NA
j_gene: TRBJ2-2
v_gene: TRBV20-1
d_gene: NA
CDR3aa: CSASPPENTGELFF
CDR3nt: TGCAGTGCTAGTCCCCCAGAGAACACCGGGGAGCTGTTTTTT

abundance: NA
j_gene: TRBJ2-2
v_gene: TRBV6-1
d_gene: NA
CDR3aa: CASSRRHITGELFF
CDR3nt: TGTGCCAGCAGCCGACGGCACATCACCGGGGAGCTGTTTTTT

abundance: many
j_gene: TRBJ1-1
v_gene: TRBV29-1
d_gene: NA
CDR3aa: CSVQPSFGYTEAFF
CDR3nt: TGCAGCGTCCAGCCATCCTTCGGGTACACTGAAGCTTTCTTT

abundance: NA
j_gene: TRBJ2-7
v_gene: TRBV6-6
d_gene: TRBD1
CDR3aa: CASRDRAYEQYF
CDR3nt: TGTGCCAGCCGGGACAGAGCCTACGAGCAGTACTTC

abundance: NA
j_gene: TRBJ2-7
v_gene: TRBV30
d_gene: NA
CDR3aa: CAWNGRQSYEQYF
CDR3nt: TGTGCCTGGAATGGCAGGCAATCCTACGAGCAGTACTTC

abundance: few
j_gene: TRBJ2-5
v_gene: TRBV7-6
d_gene: NA
CDR3aa: CASSLRGAQYF
CDR3nt: TGTGCCAGCAGCTTACGAGGGGCCCAGTACTTC

abundance: NA
j_gene: TRBJ1-2
v_gene: TRBV27
d_gene: NA
CDR3aa: CATQDPGQSYTF
CDR3nt: TGTGCCACCCAGGACCCTGGCCAAAGCTACACCTTC

abundance: NA
j_gene: TRBJ2-5
v_gene: TRBV7-2
d_gene: NA
CDR3aa: CASSLVGFGETQYF
CDR3nt: TGTGCCAGCAGCTTAGTGGGGTTTGGGGAGACCCAGTACTTC

abundance: few
j_gene: TRBJ2-3
v_gene: TRBV5-8
d_gene: TRBD2
CDR3aa: CASRTKLAGTDTQYF
CDR3nt: TGTGCCAGCAGGACGAAACTAGCGGGCACAGATACGCAGTATTTT

abundance: NA
j_gene: TRBJ2-4
v_gene: TRBV20-1
d_gene: TRBD1
CDR3aa: CSALENRGLNIQYF
CDR3nt: TGCAGTGCTCTAGAAAACAGGGGATTAAACATTCAGTACTTC

abundance: NA
j_gene: TRBJ2-2
v_gene: TRBV5-5
d_gene: TRBD1
CDR3aa: CASSPQGARTGELFF
CDR3nt: TGTGCCAGCAGCCCGCAGGGGGCGCGCACCGGGGAGCTGTTTTTT

abundance: many
j_gene: TRBJ1-1
v_gene: TRBV20-1
d_gene: NA
CDR3aa: CSAAKNTEAFF
CDR3nt: TGCAGTGCTGCGAAAAACACTGAAGCTTTCTTT

abundance: NA
j_gene: TRBJ2-5
v_gene: TRBV7-2
d_gene: TRBD1
CDR3aa: CASSLMPGGVGETQYF
CDR3nt: TGTGCCAGCAGCCTTATGCCAGGGGGCGTAGGGGAGACCCAGTACTTC

abundance: few
j_gene: TRBJ2-3
v_gene: TRBV5-4
d_gene: TRBD2
CDR3aa: CASRHEGTSDTDTQYF
CDR3nt: TGTGCCAGCCGCCACGAAGGGACTAGTGACACAGATACGCAGTATTTT

abundance: NA
j_gene: TRBJ2-5
v_gene: TRBV9
d_gene: TRBD2
CDR3aa: CASSVGGREGETQYF
CDR3nt: TGTGCCAGCAGCGTAGGCGGGAGGGAGGGAGAGACCCAGTACTTC

abundance: NA
j_gene: TRBJ2-2
v_gene: TRBV7-9
d_gene: NA
CDR3aa: CASSLGHGELFF
CDR3nt: TGTGCCAGCAGCTTAGGGCACGGGGAGCTGTTTTTT

abundance: NA
j_gene: TRBJ1-1
v_gene: TRBV4-1
d_gene: NA
CDR3aa: CASSQGWPGTEAFF
CDR3nt: TGCGCCAGCAGCCAAGGCTGGCCGGGCACTGAAGCTTTCTTT

abundance: NA
j_gene: TRBJ2-5
v_gene: TRBV27
d_gene: TRBD1
CDR3aa: CASSFRGDREETQYF
CDR3nt: TGTGCCAGCAGCTTCCGGGGGGACAGGGAAGAGACCCAGTACTTC

abundance: few
j_gene: TRBJ2-7
v_gene: TRBV21-1
d_gene: NA
CDR3aa: CASSTRLRYGHEQYF
CDR3nt: TGTGCCAGCAGCACCCGACTCCGCTACGGGCACGAGCAGTACTTC

abundance: few
j_gene: TRBJ2-3
v_gene: TRBV11-1
d_gene: NA
CDR3aa: CASSLGGRRGTATDTQYF
CDR3nt: TGTGCCAGCAGCTTAGGGGGCCGGCGGGGTACAGCCACAGATACGCAGTATTTT

abundance: NA
j_gene: TRBJ2-5
v_gene: TRBV20-1
d_gene: NA
CDR3aa: CSARGTDSQETQYF
CDR3nt: TGCAGTGCCCGAGGGACGGACAGCCAAGAGACCCAGTACTTC

abundance: few
j_gene: TRBJ2-1
v_gene: TRBV6-1
d_gene: NA
CDR3aa: CASSESYFKPFF
CDR3nt: TGTGCCAGCAGTGAAAGTTACTTTAAGCCGTTCTTC

abundance: NA
j_gene: TRBJ2-5
v_gene: TRBV5-5
d_gene: NA
CDR3aa: CASSLDEGVGTQYF
CDR3nt: TGTGCCAGCAGCTTGGATGAGGGGGTAGGGACCCAGTACTTC

abundance: few
j_gene: TRBJ2-7
v_gene: TRBV7-2
d_gene: TRBD1
CDR3aa: CASSSQGFSYEQYF
CDR3nt: TGTGCCAGCAGCTCACAGGGGTTCTCCTACGAGCAGTACTTC

abundance: many
j_gene: TRBJ2-1
v_gene: TRBV7-9
d_gene: TRBD1
CDR3aa: CASSSNDPRDSYNEQFF
CDR3nt: TGTGCCAGCAGCTCCAACGACCCCCGGGACAGCTACAATGAGCAGTTCTTC

abundance: few
j_gene: TRBJ2-2
v_gene: TRBV20-1
d_gene: TRBD2
CDR3aa: CSARDIVAGTGELFF
CDR3nt: TGCAGTGCTAGAGATATAGTAGCGGGAACCGGGGAGCTGTTTTTT

abundance: few
j_gene: TRBJ2-5
v_gene: TRBV9
d_gene: NA
CDR3aa: CASSSGQNQETQYF
CDR3nt: TGTGCCAGCAGTTCCGGGCAGAACCAAGAGACCCAGTACTTC